These 24 T cell receptor beta chains were all obtained from the same sample, sequenced in a study of T cell responses to AZD1222 COVID-19 vaccine. The repertoire was sequenced with immunoSEQ multiplex PCR; TCRdb's copy has only in-frame clones and lacks some. The sample carries 130,000 or so clones, approximately 86% recorded once. The sample in question was peripheral blood, obtained 28 days after the second AZD1222 dose. Receptors were obtained from an adult who received the AZD1222 COVID-19 vaccine.

This chain links TRBV28 with TRBJ2-1, with D perhaps matching TRBD1 (6 bases). The germline V and J ends were trimmed by 7 bases and 5 bases, with 12 bases remaining between them. Germline V gene lookup returns CDR1 MDHEN and CDR2 SYDVKM. This CDR3 contains 13 residues. The CDR3, as DNA: TGTGCCAGCACCGAACGACAGGACAATGAGCAGTTCTTC. It specifies CASTERQDNEQFF.

The chain employs TRBV7-9 and TRBJ2-7; possibly TRBD2 for D (5 bases). CDR1 is SEHNR, CDR2 FQNEAQ, per germline (reference sequence). This CDR3 has 14 residues. V dropped 5 bases and J dropped 5 bases, with 16 bases sitting between them. The CDR3, as DNA: TGTGCCAGCAGCACTGGGCTAGCCAGCGACGAGCAGTACTTC. Its protein product is CASSTGLASDEQYF.

The chain uses TRBV7-9 and TRBJ1-1; D not certain. V was trimmed by 6 bases and J by 1 base, leaving 9 bases between them. CDR1 and CDR2 (germline): SEHNR, FQNEAQ (reference sequence). This CDR3 contains 13 residues. In nucleotides, the CDR3 is TGTGCCAGCAGGCGTGCCGCGAACACTGAAGCTTTCTTT. This translates into CASRRAANTEAFF.

This chain uses TRBV5-1 with TRBJ1-2; perhaps TRBD1 as D (6 bases). CDR3 size: 12 residues. Trimming took off 2 bases at V and 6 bases at J, with 8 bases between the two ends. Looked up from germline, CDR1 is SGHRS and CDR2 is YFSETQ. The DNA of the CDR3 is TGCGCCAGCAGCTTTGAGGGGGATGGCTACACCTTC. Translated: CASSFEGDGYTF.

The chain joins TRBV11-3 to TRBJ2-5; 12 bases agree with TRBD2. V trimming: 1 base; J trimming: 5 bases; junction bases outside the gene matches: 8. This CDR3 has 17 amino acids. Germline CDR1 is SGHNT and CDR2 is YENEEA. The CDR3 sequence: CASSLGASTSGSETQYF. As DNA, the CDR3 is TGTGCCAGCAGCTTAGGAGCCTCGACTAGCGGGAGTGAGACCCAGTACTTC.

This CDR3 is CASSAVAGTDTQYF. DNA for the CDR3: TGTGCCAGCAGTGCGGTAGCGGGAACGGATACGCAGTATTTT. J is TRBJ2-3 and V is TRBV2; 8 bases map to TRBD2. Germline CDR1 is SNHLY and CDR2 is FYNNEI. The CDR3 is made up of 14 amino acids. V dropped 4 bases and J dropped 6; count of bases not matched to a gene: 6.

The chain carries TRBV5-6 and TRBJ1-2, with TRBD1 matching over 9 bases. The V and J ends lost 4 bases and 2 bases, in that order; junction bases with no gene match: 6. The CDR3 sequence is 15 residues long. CDR1 is SGHDT, CDR2 YYEEEE, per germline. The CDR3: CASSRAGTGNYGYTF. For the CDR3, the DNA is TGTGCCAGCAGCCGTGCCGGGACAGGGAACTATGGCTACACCTTC.

This clone came up once. This rearrangement joins TRBV11-3 to TRBJ2-2, with D possibly called TRBD1 or TRBD2 (5 bases each). Deletions cut 1 base from V and 6 bases from J, with 12 bases between. In germline, CDR1 is SGHNT, CDR2 YENEEA. The CDR3 totals 15 residues. Here the CDR3 reads CASSLVAGSPGELFF. The CDR3 nucleotides are TGTGCCAGCAGCTTAGTGGCAGGGAGTCCCGGGGAGCTGTTTTTT.

The chain is built from TRBV6-1 and TRBJ1-2, with D hard to call. Germline lookup yields CDR1 MNHNS and CDR2 SASEGT. CDR3 length: 14 residues. Trimming cost V 3 bases and J 5 bases, with 13 bases left between them. CDR3 in DNA: TGTGCCAGCAGTGAGGTTCCGGGGAGGTATGGCTACACCTTC. It is translated as CASSEVPGRYGYTF.

This clone has more than one count but fewer than ten. This chain connects TRBV7-9 to TRBJ2-7; 8 nucleotides line up with TRBD1. Germline V gene lookup returns CDR1 SEHNR and CDR2 FQNEAQ (reference sequence). The length of the CDR3 is 14 residues. V was pared by 5 bases and J by 7 bases, with 10 bases of the junction left unmatched. The CDR3 here is CASSPPAGGWEQYF. The DNA for the CDR3 is TGTGCCAGCAGCCCTCCGGCAGGGGGCTGGGAGCAGTACTTC.

The rearrangement uses TRBV4-3 and TRBJ1-3, with D unclear. CDR1 and CDR2 (germline): LGHNA, YSLEER. This CDR3 is 15 amino acids long. The germline V and J ends were trimmed by 0 bases and 3 bases, with 9 bases remaining between them. The CDR3 loop is CASSQEGRVGNTIYF. CDR3 sequence (DNA): TGCGCCAGCAGCCAAGAAGGCCGGGTTGGAAACACCATATATTTT.

The J gene is TRBJ2-5, the V gene TRBV10-3; D may be TRBD2 (5 bases). Trimming took off 7 bases at V and 6 bases at J, with 15 bases between the two ends. CDR3 length equals 13 residues. Germline-derived CDR1 and CDR2 are ENHRY and SYGVKD. The CDR3 DNA reads TGTGCCATCACCAACGGGGATTGGAAGACCCAGTACTTC. This codes for CAITNGDWKTQYF.

The chain joins TRBV4-1 to TRBJ2-7; the D is unclear. The CDR3 length is 15 residues. CDR1 and CDR2 from the germline V gene are MGHRA and YSYEKL. V was trimmed by 0 bases and J by 2 bases, leaving 11 bases between them. CDR3 amino acids: CASSQEPTSTYEQYF. The CDR3 coding sequence is TGCGCCAGCAGCCAAGAACCGACCTCGACCTACGAGCAGTACTTC.

The chain employs TRBV4-2 and TRBJ2-1; TRBD2 might be the D (6 bases). Germline CDR1 and CDR2: LGHNA and YNFKEQ. The CDR3 length is 14 residues. Deletions cut 3 bases from V and 4 bases from J, with 10 bases between. The CDR3: CASSQWDSYNEQFF. CDR3 in DNA: TGTGCCAGCAGCCAGTGGGACTCATACAATGAGCAGTTCTTC.

This chain joins TRBV3-1 (or the pseudogene TRBV3-2) and TRBJ2-2; unclear D gene. Trimming took off 6 bases at V and 4 bases at J, with 6 bases between the two ends. The germline V gene has CDR1 LGHDT and CDR2 YNNKEL (reference sequence). The CDR3 covers 12 residues. CDR3 sequence: CASRLSTGELFF. The CDR3 DNA follows: TGTGCCAGCAGACTCTCCACCGGGGAGCTGTTTTTT.

This chain uses TRBV11-2 with TRBJ2-1; D not certain. Trimming took off 0 bases at V and 9 bases at J, with 12 bases between the two ends. CDR3 length equals 14 residues. The germline gives CDR1 SGHAT, CDR2 FQNNGV. The CDR3 sequence: CASSLEASGSEQFF. CDR3 DNA: TGTGCCAGCAGCTTAGAAGCATCTGGTTCTGAGCAGTTCTTC.

The chain has TRBV12-5 and TRBJ1-2, with 10 bases that match TRBD1. This CDR3 has 13 amino acids. After removal of 5 bases from V and 7 bases from J, the junction contained 4 bases not matched to a gene. The germline gives CDR1 LGHNT, CDR2 FRNRAP. CDR3 residues: CASGLGTGVGYTF. In nucleotides, the CDR3 is TGTGCTAGTGGTCTCGGGACAGGGGTTGGCTACACCTTC.

This clone turned up a few times. The CDR3 nucleotides are TGTGCCACCAGCATCACTCCGGGACAGGTAACTGAAGCTTTCTTT. It encodes CATSITPGQVTEAFF. V usage is TRBV15 and J usage is TRBJ1-1; 8 bases are shared with TRBD1. The germline gives CDR1 LNHNV, CDR2 YYDKDF (reference sequence). The V segment lost 4 bases and the J segment 5 bases; nucleotides outside the gene matches: 9. The CDR3 sequence is 15 residues long.

The sample holds a few counts of this clone. The chain joins TRBV12-3 or TRBV12-4 to TRBJ1-2; D gene unclear. CDR3 length: 13 residues. V lost 7 bases and J 7 bases, leaving 16 bases between the germline ends. The CDR3 loop is CASTSQEDGGYTF. CDR3 bases: TGTGCCAGCACCTCTCAAGAGGACGGTGGCTACACCTTC.

V and J are TRBV28 and TRBJ2-5; no clear D. CDR1 and CDR2 (germline): MDHEN, SYDVKM. The CDR3 totals 13 residues. The CDR3: CACSSTEQETQYF. The DNA of the CDR3 is TGTGCGTGCAGCTCGACGGAACAAGAGACCCAGTACTTC.

This chain joins TRBV5-1 and TRBJ1-1; D uncertain. Germline assignment: CDR1 SGHRS and CDR2 YFSETQ. The CDR3 consists of 15 residues. V lost 4 bases and J lost 5, with 18 bases in between. CDR3 residues: CASSMNTGGGTEAFF. In DNA, the CDR3 is TGCGCCAGCAGCATGAACACCGGTGGTGGGACTGAAGCTTTCTTT.

This clone has only a few counts. This rearrangement joins TRBV29-1 to TRBJ1-1; no reliable D call. Germline-derived CDR1 and CDR2 are SQVTM and ANQGSEA. The CDR3 length is 11 residues. V was cut by 5 bases and J by 3 bases, with 7 bases left in between. Written as DNA, the CDR3 is TGCAGCGTTATCTCTTACACTGAAGCTTTCTTT. It codes for CSVISYTEAFF.

A single count supports this clone. The rearrangement uses TRBV28 and TRBJ1-2, with D perhaps TRBD1 (5 bases). V lost 5 bases to trimming and J lost 3 bases, with 10 bases between them. Germline CDR1 is MDHEN and CDR2 is SYDVKM. CDR3 size: 13 residues. The CDR3 nucleotides read TGTGCCAGCAGTCCTGGGGGACACTATGGCTACACCTTC. It specifies CASSPGGHYGYTF.

This clone was seen more than once but under ten times. The chain combines TRBV10-2 with TRBJ1-1; no clear D. Germline V gene sequence: CDR1 WSHSY, CDR2 SAAADI. V lost 1 base, J lost 3 bases, and 6 bases lay in between. This CDR3 contains 13 residues. The CDR3 reads CASSEWADTEAFF. The DNA of the CDR3 is TGCGCCAGCAGTGAGTGGGCGGACACTGAAGCTTTCTTT.